Listed below are T cell receptor beta chains from one sample, sequenced in a study of T cell responses to AZD1222 COVID-19 vaccine. The data were produced by immunoSEQ multiplex PCR, yet TCRdb's version contains in-frame clones alone and is incomplete. Among 130,000 to 150,000 clones listed, 92% were seen once. Sequenced material: peripheral blood, taken on day 0 of AZD1222 vaccination. The receptors derive from an adult in good health. Both conserved end residues are part of each CDR3. The D gene is left open where the match is weak.

-,TRBJ1-5,TRBV30,CAWSFSGRGGYSNQPQHF
TRBD1,TRBJ2-7,TRBV25-1,CASRGQGLDEQYF
-,TRBJ2-3,TRBV28,CASSPPGFSTQYF
TRBD1,TRBJ1-6,TRBV5-4,CASSTRTGASPLHF
-,TRBJ1-5,TRBV3-1/TRBV3-2,CASSREDIRNQPQHF
TRBD2,TRBJ2-3,TRBV7-3,CASSIGLAASTDTQYF
TRBD1,TRBJ1-2,TRBV12-3/TRBV12-4,CASSLGGGHGYTF
-,TRBJ1-2,TRBV19,CASRLLSDGNYGYTF
-,TRBJ1-2,TRBV6-5,CASSYSVGGGNYGYTF
TRBD1,TRBJ2-2,TRBV3-1/TRBV3-2,CASSFGQGRTGELFF
TRBD1,TRBJ1-2,TRBV5-1,CASSSGQGVTQGGYTF
-,TRBJ2-3,TRBV27,CASSWLGDTQYF
TRBD2,TRBJ2-7,TRBV27,CASSSRGGRYEQYF
-,TRBJ2-5,TRBV4-2,CASSQVRQSQETQYF
-,TRBJ1-5,TRBV4-2,CASSQDWSGGQPQHF
-,TRBJ1-2,TRBV2,CASSAVTGYYGYTF
-,TRBJ2-2,TRBV7-9,CASSPLNTGELFF
-,TRBJ1-5,TRBV19,CASSIGPPGDQPQHF
-,TRBJ2-7,TRBV12-3/TRBV12-4,CASSSDSTYEQYF
-,TRBJ1-2,TRBV18,CASSPGALTYGYTF
-,TRBJ2-7,TRBV11-2,CASSLAGLLYEQYF
-,TRBJ2-3,TRBV28,CASSILTAQVQYF
TRBD2,TRBJ2-7,TRBV4-2,CASSQSGGMYEQYF
-,TRBJ2-7,TRBV9,CASSGDGLSYEQYF
-,TRBJ2-5,TRBV19,CASSMGTLETQYF
-,TRBJ1-5,TRBV24-1,CATSVGSGPQHF
-,TRBJ2-3,TRBV19,CASSIARDTQYF
-,TRBJ1-1,TRBV2,CASSAEAFF
-,TRBJ2-1,TRBV19,CASSIGLVRNEQFF
-,TRBJ2-1,TRBV10-3,CAILKGSNEQFF
-,TRBJ2-5,TRBV3-1/TRBV3-2,CASSQGTGNQETQYF
-,TRBJ2-2,TRBV27,CASSPTPGMNTGELFF
TRBD1,TRBJ1-1,TRBV6-5,CASSQGAETEAFF
-,TRBJ2-1,TRBV19,CASKSHRRGIQWEQFF
TRBD1,TRBJ2-7,TRBV7-9,CASSHGGTGTYEQYF
TRBD1,TRBJ1-3,TRBV7-3,CASSFTGTGVGNTIYF
TRBD2,TRBJ2-3,TRBV10-3,CAIRSLAGSTDTQYF
-,TRBJ2-2,TRBV3-1/TRBV3-2,CASSRKGLATGELFF
TRBD1,TRBJ2-7,TRBV6-5,CASSSRQGARGREQYF
TRBD1,TRBJ1-6,TRBV6-5,CASTDRGAYNSPLHF
TRBD1,TRBJ1-4,TRBV14,CASSQAGTGPEKLFF
TRBD2,TRBJ2-2,TRBV7-7,CASSLRAGENTGELFF
-,TRBJ1-2,TRBV7-9,CASSFQGLRGYTF
TRBD1,TRBJ1-1,TRBV10-2,CASTGGQGVNTEAFF
TRBD2,TRBJ2-3,TRBV19,CATSGLASTDTQYF
-,TRBJ1-2,TRBV5-3,CARSRIGLRYTF
-,TRBJ1-3,TRBV5-6,CASSLWTPGNTIYF
TRBD1,TRBJ2-2,TRBV5-1,CASSSGQGNTGELFF
-,TRBJ2-1,TRBV28,CASRPRDGPYNEQFF